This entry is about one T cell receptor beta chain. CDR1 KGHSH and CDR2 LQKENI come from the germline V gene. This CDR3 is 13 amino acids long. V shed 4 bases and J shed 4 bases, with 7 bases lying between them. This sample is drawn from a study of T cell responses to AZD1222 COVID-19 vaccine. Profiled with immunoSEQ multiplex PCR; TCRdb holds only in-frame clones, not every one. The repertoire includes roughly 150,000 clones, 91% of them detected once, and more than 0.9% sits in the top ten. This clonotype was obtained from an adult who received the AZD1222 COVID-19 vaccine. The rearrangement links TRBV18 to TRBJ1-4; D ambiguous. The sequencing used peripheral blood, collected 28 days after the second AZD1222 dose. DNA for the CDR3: TGTGCCAGCTCACGGGGTGTTAATGAAAAACTGTTTTTT. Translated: CASSRGVNEKLFF.